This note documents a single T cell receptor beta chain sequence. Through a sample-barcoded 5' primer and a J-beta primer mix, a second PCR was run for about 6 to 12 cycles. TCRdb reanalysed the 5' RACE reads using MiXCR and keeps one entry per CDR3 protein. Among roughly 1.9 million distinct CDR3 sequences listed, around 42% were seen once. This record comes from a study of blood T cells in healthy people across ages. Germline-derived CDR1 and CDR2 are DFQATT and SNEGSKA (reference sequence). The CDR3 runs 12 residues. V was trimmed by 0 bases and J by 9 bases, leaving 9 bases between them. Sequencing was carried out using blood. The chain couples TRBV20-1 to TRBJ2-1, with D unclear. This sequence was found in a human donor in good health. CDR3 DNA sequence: TGCAGTGCTAGAGAAATTGTGGGTGAGCAGTTCTTC. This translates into CSAREIVGEQFF.